The 23 T cell receptor beta chains below all came from one sample that was sequenced in a study of T cells in Graves' hyperthyroidism and ophthalmopathy. RNA transcripts yielded amplified TCR beta CDR3 regions. The TCR CDR3 first-round RT-PCR relied on the HTBI primer set. In TCRdb, the multiplex PCR reads were re-called with MiXCR into one record per CDR3 protein. This table holds a few hundred thousand distinct CDR3 sequences, more than 15% found once. Material for sequencing was blood. The receptors shown here come from a woman in her thirties or forties with Graves' ophthalmopathy.

The V gene is TRBV28, the J gene TRBJ2-3; 7 bases match TRBD1. This CDR3 has 14 residues. V was pared by 8 bases and J by 2 bases, with 7 bases of the junction left unmatched. CDR1 is MDHEN, CDR2 SYDVKM, per germline. CDR3 region: CASGPTGFTDTQYF. The CDR3 coding sequence is TGTGCCAGCGGACCGACAGGGTTCACAGATACGCAGTATTTT.

This clonotype was counted a few times. The chain couples TRBV5-1 to TRBJ1-1; 9 nucleotides align to TRBD1. Trimming cost V 0 bases and J 5 bases; bases outside gene matches: 11. There are 17 residues in the CDR3. Germline V gives CDR1 SGHRS, CDR2 YFSETQ. The CDR3 spells CASSLGEYRGLGTEAFF. CDR3 sequence (DNA): TGCGCCAGCAGCTTGGGCGAATACAGGGGGCTTGGAACTGAAGCTTTCTTT. The variable domain in full, with the rest retrieved from reference TRBV5-1 and TRBJ1-1, is KAGVTQTPRYLIKTRGQQVTLSCSPISGHRSVSWYQQTPGQGLQFLFEYFSETQRNKGNFPGRFSGRQFSNSRSEMNVSTLELGDSALYLCASSLGEYRGLGTEAFFGQGTRLTVV.

This clonotype appeared many times. The chain is built from TRBV7-2 and TRBJ1-2; 8 bases map to TRBD1. The J segment lost 7 bases and the V segment lost 4 bases, leaving 8 bases of the junction unmatched. This CDR3 contains 14 residues. Germline V lookup: CDR1 SGHTA, CDR2 FQGNSA. The CDR3 sequence: CASSSRMDRAGYTF. DNA for the CDR3: TGTGCCAGCAGCTCTAGGATGGACAGGGCTGGCTACACCTTC.

This clonotype was seen a few times. The V gene is TRBV7-3, the J gene TRBJ1-5, with 7 bases matching TRBD1. CDR1 SGHTA and CDR2 FQGTGA come from the germline V gene. The CDR3 spans 15 residues. The junction had 11 bases not matched to a gene; V was cut back by 5 bases and J by 7 bases. The CDR3 spells CASSPMGGGGQPQHF. DNA of the CDR3: TGTGCCAGCAGCCCCATGGGAGGGGGCGGGCAGCCCCAGCATTTT.

This clonotype was observed many times. The CDR3 DNA follows: TGTGCCACCAGTGACCCCGGGGAAGGCAATCAGCCCCAGCATTTT. Encoded protein: CATSDPGEGNQPQHF. The chain has TRBV24-1 and TRBJ1-5; no clear D. The CDR3 is 15 amino acids. Germline loops: CDR1 KGHDR, CDR2 SFDVKD. Deletions cut 4 bases from V and 2 bases from J, with 11 bases between.

The table lists this clonotype with a few counts. The chain carries TRBV18 and TRBJ1-2; TRBD1 aligns across 9 bases. This CDR3 is built from 15 residues. The germline gives CDR1 KGHSH, CDR2 LQKENI. With V trimmed by 4 bases and J by 3 bases, 6 bases remained unmatched. CDR3 in amino acids: CASSQGQGVDYGYTF. The CDR3 region has the DNA TGTGCCAGCTCACAGGGACAGGGAGTTGACTATGGCTACACCTTC.

In this sample, this clonotype turned up a few times. The chain links TRBV5-1 to TRBJ2-1, with 9 bases matching TRBD2. J was trimmed by 3 bases and V by 3 bases; bases with no gene match: 7. Germline V CDR1 and CDR2: SGHRS, YFSETQ. CDR3 length equals 16 residues. This CDR3 reads CASSSEGTSYYNEQFF. CDR3 nucleotide sequence: TGCGCCAGCAGCTCGGAAGGGACTAGCTACTACAATGAGCAGTTCTTC.

This clonotype was counted ten times or more. The CDR3 is CASSLAGTYYEKLFF. For the CDR3, the DNA is TGTGCCAGCAGCTTAGCGGGGACCTATTATGAAAAACTGTTTTTT. The chain uses TRBV7-9 and TRBJ1-4, with D possibly being TRBD1 (5 bases). Germline values: CDR1 SEHNR, CDR2 FQNEAQ (reference sequence). V lost 0 bases and J 6 bases, leaving 11 bases between the germline ends. The CDR3 covers 15 residues. The complete variable domain, with remaining parts taken from reference TRBV7-9 and TRBJ1-4, reads DTGVSQNPRHKITKRGQNVTFRCDPISEHNRLYWYRQTLGQGPEFLTYFQNEAQLEKSRLLSDRFSAERPKGSFSTLEIQRTEQGDSAMYLCASSLAGTYYEKLFFGSGTQLSVL.

This clonotype was recorded a few times. The V call is TRBV3-1, the J call TRBJ2-1, with a weak D call TRBD2 (6 bases). Germline V gives CDR1 LGHDT, CDR2 YNNKEL (reference sequence). The CDR3 is 16 residues long. Between the trimmed V and J ends, which lost 5 bases and 0 bases, there was a span of 14 bases. The CDR3 DNA follows: TGTGCCAGCAGCAGGCGGGACGCCGGCTCCTACAATGAGCAGTTCTTC. It yields the protein CASSRRDAGSYNEQFF.

The CDR3 region is CASSLVGGGSGTEAFF. The DNA for the CDR3 is TGTGCCAGCAGCTTAGTAGGGGGCGGGTCTGGCACTGAAGCTTTCTTT. The chain couples TRBV13 to TRBJ1-1; 7 nucleotides align to TRBD1. Germline-derived CDR1 and CDR2 are PRHDT and FYEKMQ (reference sequence). The CDR3 is 16 amino acids. V lost 1 base, J lost 4 bases, and 9 bases stayed unmatched.

This clonotype was seen at least ten times. The rearrangement links TRBV12-3 or TRBV12-4 to TRBJ1-1; D call uncertain. The length of the CDR3 is 14 residues. V was trimmed by 3 bases and J by 6 bases, leaving 14 bases between them. In nucleotides, the CDR3 is TGTGCCAGCAGTTTTACATCCCAGCGGGCTGAAGCTTTCTTT. Its protein product is CASSFTSQRAEAFF.

The chain uses TRBV5-1 and TRBJ1-6, with unresolved D. This CDR3 contains 13 residues. Per the germline V gene, CDR1 is SGHRS and CDR2 is YFSETQ. V lost 4 bases and J 11 bases, leaving 13 bases between the germline ends. The CDR3 protein is CASSLDTGAPLHF. For the CDR3, the DNA is TGCGCCAGCAGCCTGGATACTGGGGCACCCCTCCACTTT.

The CDR3 sequence is CASSYWTSGGNTGELFF. CDR3 DNA sequence: TGCGCCAGCAGCTATTGGACTAGCGGGGGAAACACCGGGGAGCTGTTTTTT. The J gene is TRBJ2-2, the V gene TRBV5-1; 13 positions match TRBD2. This CDR3 has 17 amino acids. Germline lookup yields CDR1 SGHRS and CDR2 YFSETQ. Trimming took 3 bases from V and 2 from J; bases not matched to a gene: 4.

This clonotype was recorded a few times. The chain carries TRBV28 and TRBJ2-6; D is unresolved. Trimming took off 5 bases at V and 0 bases at J, with 5 bases between the two ends. In germline, CDR1 is MDHEN, CDR2 SYDVKM. This CDR3 has 14 amino acids. The CDR3 bases are TGTGCCAGCAGTCGACTCTCTGGGGCCAACGTCCTGACTTTC. This translates into CASSRLSGANVLTF.

The rearrangement joins TRBV28 to TRBJ1-4; weak D call: TRBD1 (6 bases). The CDR3 runs to 16 residues. Trimming took off 4 bases at V and 8 bases at J, with 20 bases between the two ends. Looked up from germline, CDR1 is MDHEN and CDR2 is SYDVKM. CDR3 sequence (DNA): TGTGCCAGCAGTTCCCCCTTGGGGGGCGCGCAGGAAAAACTGTTTTTT. The encoded protein is CASSSPLGGAQEKLFF.

This clonotype was counted ten times or more. In nucleotides, the CDR3 is TGTGCCAGCAGTTCCCGCCGCGGGGTTGGCACAGATACGCAGTATTTT. It is translated as CASSSRRGVGTDTQYF. The chain recombines TRBV27 with TRBJ2-3, with D perhaps TRBD2 (6 bases). V dropped 4 bases and J dropped 1 base, with 15 bases sitting between them. Germline V CDR1 and CDR2: MNHEY, SMNVEV (reference sequence). CDR3 length: 16 residues.

The chain links TRBV28 to TRBJ2-1; 7 nucleotides align to TRBD2. Germline CDR1 reads MDHEN; CDR2 reads SYDVKM. The J segment lost 2 bases and the V segment lost 6 bases, leaving 7 bases of the junction unmatched. This CDR3 spans 15 amino acids. CDR3 sequence reads: CASRFIAGTYNEQFF. Written as DNA, the CDR3 is TGTGCCAGCAGGTTCATAGCGGGCACCTACAATGAGCAGTTCTTC.

In its sample, this clonotype was seen many times. The CDR3 loop reads CASSSGAWQPQHF. CDR3 nucleotides: TGTGCCAGCTCCTCGGGGGCTTGGCAGCCCCAGCATTTT. The chain combines TRBV6-2 or TRBV6-3 with TRBJ1-5; possibly TRBD1 for D (6 bases). V lost 8 bases and J 7 bases, leaving 15 bases between the germline ends. Germline CDR1 is MNHEY and CDR2 is SVGEGT. The CDR3 extends over 13 amino acids.

This clonotype was observed many times. For the CDR3, the DNA is TGTGCCAGCAGTCCTTTGGGACAGATGAACACTGAAGCTTTCTTT. Protein: CASSPLGQMNTEAFF. The chain carries TRBV12-3 or TRBV12-4 and TRBJ1-1; TRBD1 matches 7 bases. V shed 5 bases, J shed 0 bases, and the junction held 6 bases outside the gene matches. This CDR3 spans 15 amino acids.

There are a few counts of this clonotype. The chain carries TRBV24-1 and TRBJ2-1; no firm D call. V lost 10 bases, J lost 4 bases, and 16 bases lay in between. This CDR3 contains 14 residues. The germline V gene encodes CDR1 KGHDR and CDR2 SFDVKD. The CDR3 DNA sequence: TGTGCCACTCAAAAAGATGGGCGGTACAATGAGCAGTTCTTC. It is translated as CATQKDGRYNEQFF.

This chain joins TRBV30 and TRBJ2-3; D is perhaps TRBD1 or TRBD2 (6 bases each). The ends were cut back, 5 bases at V and 1 base at J, with 16 bases in the middle. This CDR3 region has 15 residues. Per the germline V gene, CDR1 is GTSNPN and CDR2 is SVGIG (reference sequence). CDR3 coding DNA: TGTGCCTGGGATCGGGGGCAGGCTGGCACAGATACGCAGTATTTT. The encoded protein is CAWDRGQAGTDTQYF.

This sequence joins TRBV10-3 and TRBJ1-3; a weak D match, TRBD1 (5 bases). The CDR3 has 14 amino acids. V lost 11 bases, J lost 4 bases, and 18 bases lay in between. Germline lookup yields CDR1 ENHRY and CDR2 SYGVKD. CDR3 bases: TGTGCCGTCGGAAGAGGGGCCGGGGGAAACACCATATATTTT. It translates to CAVGRGAGGNTIYF.

Concerning this clonotype itself: This could be a read error, since a much larger clone is one nucleotide away. J is TRBJ1-1 and V is TRBV20-1; D is ambiguous. The germline V gene has CDR1 DFQATT and CDR2 SNEGSKA (reference sequence). V was shortened by 5 bases and J by 0 bases, with 4 bases between the two germline ends. This CDR3 spans 11 amino acids. The DNA for the CDR3 is TGCAGTGCTGGGGTGAACACTGAAGCTTTCTTT. Its translation is CSAGVNTEAFF.